Listed below are T cell receptor beta chains from one sample, sequenced in a study of human T cells and chemical hapten exposure. TCRdb processed the RACE reads anew with MiXCR; each CDR3 protein has one entry. The table includes 180,000 or so distinct CDR3 sequences, about 14% detected once. Material: whole blood, obtained in connection with sensitization to the hapten diphenylcyclopropenone (DPC). The receptors here all came from a woman in her thirties with alopecia areata. Some clones in this sample may be carry-over from other donors' samples. Each CDR3 is given with its conserved first and last residue. D genes are given only for firm matches. Part of the rows lack a size; the others show once, few, many or a class for expanded clones.

.,TRBV28,TRBJ1-5,.,CASTQNNQPQHF,TGTGCCAGCACACAGAACAATCAGCCCCAGCATTTT
.,TRBV4-3,TRBJ1-4,.,CASSLQAATNEKLFF,TGCGCCAGCTCTTTACAGGCGGCAACTAATGAAAAACTGTTTTTT
.,TRBV10-3,TRBJ2-7,many,CAISEWSEHYEQYF,TGTGCCATCAGTGAGTGGTCAGAACACTACGAGCAGTACTTC
.,TRBV29-1,TRBJ2-7,.,CSVVRADSYEQYF,TGCAGCGTTGTGCGGGCGGACTCCTACGAGCAGTACTTC
.,TRBV12-3/TRBV12-4,TRBJ2-5,many,CASSRVLETQYF,TGTGCCAGCAGCCGCGTTCTGGAGACCCAGTACTTC
.,TRBV6-2/TRBV6-3,TRBJ1-2,few,CASSYRPGDYYGYTF,TGTGCCAGCAGTTACCGCCCAGGCGATTACTATGGCTACACCTTC
TRBD1,TRBV20-1,TRBJ2-5,.,CSAPTGGRQTQYF,TGCAGTGCACCAACAGGGGGCAGACAGACCCAGTACTTC
TRBD2,TRBV6-5,TRBJ2-7,many,CASSYSLAGGSYEQYF,TGTGCCAGCAGTTACTCCCTAGCGGGGGGGTCATACGAGCAGTACTTC
TRBD1,TRBV28,TRBJ1-2,few,CASKGWGQGKDGYTF,TGTGCCAGCAAAGGCTGGGGACAGGGGAAGGATGGCTACACCTTC
TRBD1,TRBV9,TRBJ1-1,.,CASSAQGGEAFF,TGTGCCAGCAGCGCACAGGGGGGAGAGGCTTTCTTT
.,TRBV9,TRBJ1-1,few,CASSPDPTPGTEAFF,TGTGCCAGCAGCCCCGACCCCACCCCCGGCACTGAAGCTTTCTTT
.,TRBV12-3/TRBV12-4,TRBJ1-2,few,CASSRPGPIAF,TGTGCCAGCAGTCGTCCGGGTCCGATAGCGTTC
.,TRBV2,TRBJ2-2,.,CASRVTRGDTGELFF,TGTGCCAGCAGGGTGACAAGGGGGGACACCGGGGAGCTGTTTTTT
.,TRBV11-2,TRBJ2-5,.,CASTIGDQETQYF,TGTGCCAGCACCATCGGGGACCAAGAGACCCAGTACTTC
.,TRBV7-8,TRBJ2-3,few,CASSGHREDTQYF,TGTGCCAGCAGCGGTCACAGGGAAGATACGCAGTATTTT
.,TRBV7-9,TRBJ1-6,.,CASSLEIGHNSPLHF,TGTGCCAGCAGCTTAGAAATTGGGCATAATTCACCCCTCCACTTT
.,TRBV12-3/TRBV12-4,TRBJ2-2,few,CASSDPPGPRTGELFF,TGTGCCAGCAGCGACCCCCCGGGGCCCCGCACCGGGGAGCTGTTTTTT
.,TRBV7-2,TRBJ2-7,.,CASSLTGRAYEQYF,TGTGCCAGCAGCTTAACCGGCAGAGCCTACGAGCAGTACTTC
TRBD1,TRBV7-8,TRBJ1-1,many,CASSLGQGTEAFF,TGTGCCAGCAGCTTAGGACAGGGCACCGAAGCTTTCTTT
TRBD1,TRBV9,TRBJ2-1,few,CASSVASQGEQVEQFF,TGTGCCAGCAGCGTAGCGTCACAGGGGGAACAAGTAGAGCAGTTCTTC
.,TRBV6-6,TRBJ1-3,.,CASTRTEALSGNTIYF,TGTGCCAGCACCCGGACGGAAGCACTCTCTGGAAACACCATATATTTT
TRBD1,TRBV29-1,TRBJ1-1,many,CSVDDRESTEAFF,TGCAGCGTTGATGACAGGGAGAGCACTGAAGCTTTCTTT
TRBD1,TRBV5-1,TRBJ1-6,.,CASSLGGQENSPLHF,TGCGCCAGCAGCTTGGGGGGACAGGAGAATTCACCCCTCCACTTT
TRBD1,TRBV3-1,TRBJ1-1,few,CASTHDRVNTEAFF,TGTGCCAGCACCCATGACAGGGTGAACACTGAAGCTTTCTTT
TRBD2,TRBV14,TRBJ2-5,.,CASSPGTSGSMEETQYF,TGTGCCAGCAGCCCTGGGACTAGCGGGAGCATGGAAGAGACCCAGTACTTC
TRBD1,TRBV7-3,TRBJ1-1,.,CASSSGQGLEAFF,TGTGCCAGCAGTTCAGGACAGGGCCTTGAAGCTTTCTTT
TRBD1,TRBV28,TRBJ1-2,.,CASSLRQGSGYTF,TGTGCCAGCAGTTTAAGACAGGGGAGCGGCTACACCTTC
.,TRBV6-5,TRBJ1-5,few,CASSSLDGRRPQHF,TGTGCCAGCAGTTCCCTGGACGGCCGTCGGCCCCAGCATTTT
TRBD2,TRBV7-9,TRBJ2-1,few,CASSPHRGLAGRYNEQFF,TGTGCCAGCAGCCCCCATAGGGGACTAGCGGGGAGGTACAATGAGCAGTTCTTC
.,TRBV4-2,TRBJ2-6,.,CASSQEASGANVLTF,TGTGCCAGCAGCCAAGAAGCCTCTGGGGCCAACGTCCTGACTTTC
TRBD1,TRBV19,TRBJ1-5,few,CASSMTGVSNQPQHF,TGTGCCAGTAGTATGACAGGGGTCAGCAATCAGCCCCAGCATTTT
.,TRBV30,TRBJ1-1,many,CAWAHTGNTEAFF,TGTGCCTGGGCACACACAGGGAACACTGAAGCTTTCTTT
.,TRBV28,TRBJ2-7,.,CASSFIQGRIIEQYF,TGTGCCAGCAGTTTTATCCAGGGGCGTATAATCGAGCAGTACTTC
.,TRBV5-1,TRBJ1-1,.,CASSLPASGAEAFF,TGCGCCAGCAGCTTGCCGGCGTCGGGCGCTGAAGCTTTCTTT
.,TRBV28,TRBJ1-1,.,CASSLLGRLNTEAFF,TGTGCCAGCAGTTTATTGGGACGGCTGAACACTGAAGCTTTCTTT
.,TRBV20-1,TRBJ2-3,.,CSGGGMDTQYF,TGCAGTGGAGGCGGGATGGATACGCAGTATTTT
TRBD1,TRBV6-6,TRBJ1-1,.,CASRSGGLTNTEAFF,TGTGCCAGCAGATCAGGGGGCTTGACGAACACTGAAGCTTTCTTT
.,TRBV6-5,TRBJ1-1,many,CASRGTGTNTEAFF,TGTGCCAGCCGGGGTACAGGGACGAACACTGAAGCTTTCTTT
.,TRBV28,TRBJ2-3,.,CASRVQSTDTQYF,TGTGCCAGCAGGGTTCAGAGCACAGATACGCAGTATTTT
.,TRBV18,TRBJ1-1,many,CASSPPQGIRAEAFF,TGTGCCAGCTCACCACCTCAGGGGATCAGGGCTGAAGCTTTCTTT
.,TRBV4-2,TRBJ2-7,many,CASSQGGGHYEQYF,TGTGCCAGCAGCCAAGGGGGGGGGCACTACGAGCAGTACTTC
TRBD2,TRBV18,TRBJ2-1,.,CASRDSGGRLEQFF,TGTGCCAGCCGGGATAGCGGGGGCCGTCTTGAGCAGTTCTTC
TRBD2,TRBV2,TRBJ2-1,.,CASRTWGMAGAYNEQFF,TGTGCCAGCAGGACCTGGGGTATGGCGGGGGCCTACAATGAGCAGTTCTTC
.,TRBV29-1,TRBJ2-3,many,CSVEVPAGLRDADTQYF,TGCAGCGTTGAAGTCCCCGCGGGCCTCCGGGATGCAGATACGCAGTATTTT
TRBD1,TRBV20-1,TRBJ2-5,few,CSASGGQGNQETQYF,TGCAGTGCTAGCGGTGGACAGGGAAACCAAGAGACCCAGTACTTC
TRBD1,TRBV11-2,TRBJ1-4,.,CASSLTGALNEKLFF,TGTGCCAGCAGCTTGACAGGGGCCCTTAATGAAAAACTGTTTTTT
TRBD2,TRBV7-7,TRBJ2-5,many,CASSLAGTSVQETQYF,TGTGCCAGCAGCTTAGCTGGTACTAGCGTGCAAGAGACCCAGTACTTC
.,TRBV20-1,TRBJ2-1,.,CSEKSARRVNEQFF,TGCAGTGAGAAGTCGGCTAGGCGCGTGAATGAGCAGTTCTTC
TRBD1,TRBV6-5,TRBJ1-6,.,CASSQGGGQGPALHF,TGTGCCAGTAGTCAAGGGGGGGGACAGGGCCCGGCCCTCCACTTT
.,TRBV5-1,TRBJ2-6,few,CASSTVLSSGANVLTF,TGCGCCAGCAGCACCGTCCTTTCCTCTGGGGCCAACGTCCTGACTTTC
.,TRBV5-1,TRBJ2-7,.,CASSLGLANSYEQYF,TGCGCCAGCAGCTTGGGGCTAGCGAACTCCTACGAGCAGTACTTC
TRBD1,TRBV29-1,TRBJ1-5,many,CSVGQGVDQPQHF,TGCAGCGTTGGGCAGGGGGTGGATCAGCCCCAGCATTTT
TRBD1,TRBV29-1,TRBJ2-1,.,CSVMDRSYNEQFF,TGCAGCGTCATGGACAGGTCCTACAATGAGCAGTTCTTC
.,TRBV28,TRBJ2-7,.,CASTGGTHSYEQYF,TGTGCCAGCACAGGGGGGACACACTCCTACGAGCAGTACTTC
.,TRBV5-1,TRBJ1-5,.,CASSLEGRENQPQHF,TGCGCCAGCAGCCTAGAAGGCAGGGAGAATCAGCCCCAGCATTTT
TRBD1,TRBV29-1,TRBJ2-7,many,CSVETGRIGEQYF,TGCAGCGTTGAGACAGGGAGAATCGGCGAGCAGTACTTC
.,TRBV6-2/TRBV6-3,TRBJ2-1,.,CASSPYWSNEQFF,TGTGCCAGCAGTCCTTACTGGTCCAATGAGCAGTTCTTC
.,TRBV11-2,TRBJ2-2,many,CASSLENTGELFF,TGTGCCAGCAGCTTAGAGAACACCGGGGAGCTGTTTTTT